These T cell receptor beta chains were read from a single sample in a study of blood T cell repertoires in COVID-19. Measured with immunoSEQ multiplex PCR; TCRdb has only the in-frame clones, and not every one. The profile shows 45,000 to 70,000 clones, around 91% of them singletons. Sample: peripheral blood. These receptors originate from a woman in her sixties or seventies with active COVID-19. The CDR3 runs from the conserved cysteine through the conserved F or W. The order of the fields is V gene, D gene, CDR3 protein. The D gene is left open where the match is weak.

v_call: TRBV5-8
d_call: TRBD1
cdr3_aa: CASSFRDRYNNSPLHF

v_call: TRBV2
d_call: -
cdr3_aa: CASSVGRGGTTEAFF

v_call: TRBV5-5
d_call: -
cdr3_aa: CASSSRGTGELFF

v_call: TRBV5-4
d_call: -
cdr3_aa: CASSSRSLAGVNEQFF

v_call: TRBV3-1/TRBV3-2
d_call: -
cdr3_aa: CASSQVGGESPLHF

v_call: TRBV18
d_call: TRBD1
cdr3_aa: CASSPRQGTEAFF

v_call: TRBV19
d_call: TRBD2
cdr3_aa: CASTRLAGEDTQYF

v_call: TRBV20-1
d_call: TRBD2
cdr3_aa: CSASLASGYNEQFF

v_call: TRBV6-5
d_call: TRBD1
cdr3_aa: CASSYRDRGSYGYTF

v_call: TRBV4-2
d_call: TRBD2
cdr3_aa: CASSQVAGGAQETQYF

v_call: TRBV5-1
d_call: TRBD1
cdr3_aa: CASSSQGAMGYEQYF

v_call: TRBV2
d_call: -
cdr3_aa: CASSRQAREKLFF

v_call: TRBV19
d_call: -
cdr3_aa: CASSTPWTEHTEAFF

v_call: TRBV10-3
d_call: -
cdr3_aa: CAISESVVQGREKLFF

v_call: TRBV7-2
d_call: -
cdr3_aa: CASSLDRAIYGYTF

v_call: TRBV6-4
d_call: -
cdr3_aa: CASSDPSGRSYGYTF

v_call: TRBV3-1/TRBV3-2
d_call: TRBD2
cdr3_aa: CASSFSSGGGGNEQFF

v_call: TRBV3-1/TRBV3-2
d_call: -
cdr3_aa: CASSPGVEAFF

v_call: TRBV5-1
d_call: -
cdr3_aa: CASSLQGGYEQYF

v_call: TRBV3-1/TRBV3-2
d_call: TRBD2
cdr3_aa: CASSQAPGLAEQYF

v_call: TRBV7-9
d_call: -
cdr3_aa: CASSSPGGDEKLFF

v_call: TRBV7-2
d_call: TRBD2
cdr3_aa: CASSLGLAGLGEQYF

v_call: TRBV2
d_call: -
cdr3_aa: CASSERGDYGYTF

v_call: TRBV7-9
d_call: TRBD1
cdr3_aa: CASSSQGSASAGELFF

v_call: TRBV9
d_call: -
cdr3_aa: CASSASGTSAGEQFF

v_call: TRBV4-1
d_call: -
cdr3_aa: CASSQGPDRTNIQYF

v_call: TRBV7-7
d_call: -
cdr3_aa: CASSFLSGGGETQYF

v_call: TRBV27
d_call: TRBD2
cdr3_aa: CASSRTASGDFQETQYF

v_call: TRBV11-2
d_call: TRBD2
cdr3_aa: CASRASGGRAQYF

v_call: TRBV18
d_call: -
cdr3_aa: CASSPPSRGRTDTQYF

v_call: TRBV6-5
d_call: TRBD1
cdr3_aa: CASSYIFATGSGYTF

v_call: TRBV9
d_call: TRBD1
cdr3_aa: CASSVRTGGGTDTQYF

v_call: TRBV9
d_call: -
cdr3_aa: CASSGAFTDTQYF

v_call: TRBV7-2
d_call: -
cdr3_aa: CASSLEGYTGELFF

v_call: TRBV10-3
d_call: TRBD2
cdr3_aa: CATGLAGGLHNEQFF

v_call: TRBV11-2
d_call: -
cdr3_aa: CASSLDRWSNTEAFF

v_call: TRBV3-1/TRBV3-2
d_call: -
cdr3_aa: CASSQGSEGGYTF

v_call: TRBV6-5
d_call: -
cdr3_aa: CASSPPGRVEAFF

v_call: TRBV6-1
d_call: -
cdr3_aa: CASSERADGGELFF